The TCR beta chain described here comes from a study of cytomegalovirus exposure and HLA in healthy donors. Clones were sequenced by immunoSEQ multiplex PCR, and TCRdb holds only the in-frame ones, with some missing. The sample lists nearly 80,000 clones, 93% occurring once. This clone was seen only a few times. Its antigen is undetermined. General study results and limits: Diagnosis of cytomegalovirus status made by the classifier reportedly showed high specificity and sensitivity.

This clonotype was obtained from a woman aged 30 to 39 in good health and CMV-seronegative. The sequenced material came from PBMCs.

CDR3 nucleotide sequence: TGTGCCAGCAGTAGGACAGGGACTTATGGAAACACCATATATTTT. This translates into CASSRTGTYGNTIYF. The chain joins TRBV27 to TRBJ1-3, with TRBD1 matching over 8 bases. CDR1 and CDR2 from the germline V gene are MNHEY and SMNVEV (reference sequence). J gave up 3 bases and V 5 bases, and 6 bases lay outside the gene matches. The CDR3 sequence is 15 residues long.